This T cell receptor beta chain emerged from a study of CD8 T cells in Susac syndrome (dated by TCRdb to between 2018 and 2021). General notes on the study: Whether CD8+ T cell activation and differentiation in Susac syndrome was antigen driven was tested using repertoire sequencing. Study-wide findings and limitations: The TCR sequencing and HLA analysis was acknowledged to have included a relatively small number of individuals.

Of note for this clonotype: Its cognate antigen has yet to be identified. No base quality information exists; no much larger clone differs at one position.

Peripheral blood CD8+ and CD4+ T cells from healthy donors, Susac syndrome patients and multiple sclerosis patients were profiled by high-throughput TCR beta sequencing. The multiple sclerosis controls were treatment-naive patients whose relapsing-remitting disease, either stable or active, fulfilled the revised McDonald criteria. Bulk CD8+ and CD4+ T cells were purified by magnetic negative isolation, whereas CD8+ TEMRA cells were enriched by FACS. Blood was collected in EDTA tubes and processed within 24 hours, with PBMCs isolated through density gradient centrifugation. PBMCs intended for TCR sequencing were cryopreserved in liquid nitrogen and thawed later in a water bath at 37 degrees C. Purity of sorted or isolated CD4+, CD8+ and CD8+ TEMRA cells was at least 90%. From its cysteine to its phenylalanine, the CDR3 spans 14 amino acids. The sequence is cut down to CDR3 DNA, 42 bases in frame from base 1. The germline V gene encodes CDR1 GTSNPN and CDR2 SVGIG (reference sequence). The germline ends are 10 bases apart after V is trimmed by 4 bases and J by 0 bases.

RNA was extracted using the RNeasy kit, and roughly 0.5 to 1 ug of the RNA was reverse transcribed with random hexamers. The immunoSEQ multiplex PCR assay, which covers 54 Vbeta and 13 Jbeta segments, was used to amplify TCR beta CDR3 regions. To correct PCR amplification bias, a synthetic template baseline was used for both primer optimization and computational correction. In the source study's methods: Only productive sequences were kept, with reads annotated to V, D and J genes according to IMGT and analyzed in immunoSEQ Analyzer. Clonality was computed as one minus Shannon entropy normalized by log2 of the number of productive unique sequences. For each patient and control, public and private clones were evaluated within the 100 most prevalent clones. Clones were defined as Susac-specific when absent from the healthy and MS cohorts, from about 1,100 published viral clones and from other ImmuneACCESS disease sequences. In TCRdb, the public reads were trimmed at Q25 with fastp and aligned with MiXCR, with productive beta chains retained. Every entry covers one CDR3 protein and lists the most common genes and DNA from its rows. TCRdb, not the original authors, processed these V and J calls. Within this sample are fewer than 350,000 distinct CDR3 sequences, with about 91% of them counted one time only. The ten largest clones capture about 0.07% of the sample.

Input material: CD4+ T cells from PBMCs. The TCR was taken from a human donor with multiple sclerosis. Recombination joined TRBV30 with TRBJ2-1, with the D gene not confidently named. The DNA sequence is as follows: TGTGCCTGGACACGCCGAAGCTCCTACAATGAGCAGTTCTTC. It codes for CAWTRRSSYNEQFF.